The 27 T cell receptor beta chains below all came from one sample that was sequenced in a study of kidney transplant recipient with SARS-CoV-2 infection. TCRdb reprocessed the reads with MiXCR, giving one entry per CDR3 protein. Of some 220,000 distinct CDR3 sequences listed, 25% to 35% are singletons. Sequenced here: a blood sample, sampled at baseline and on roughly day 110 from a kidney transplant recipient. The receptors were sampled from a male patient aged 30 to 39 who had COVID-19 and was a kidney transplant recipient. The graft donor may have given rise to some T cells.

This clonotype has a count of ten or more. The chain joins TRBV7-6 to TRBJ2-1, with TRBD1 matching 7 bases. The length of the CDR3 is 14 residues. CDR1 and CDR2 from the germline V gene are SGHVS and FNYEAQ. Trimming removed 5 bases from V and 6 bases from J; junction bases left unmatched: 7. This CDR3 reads CASSRQGRVNEQFF. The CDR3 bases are TGTGCCAGCAGCCGACAGGGTAGGGTCAATGAGCAGTTCTTC.

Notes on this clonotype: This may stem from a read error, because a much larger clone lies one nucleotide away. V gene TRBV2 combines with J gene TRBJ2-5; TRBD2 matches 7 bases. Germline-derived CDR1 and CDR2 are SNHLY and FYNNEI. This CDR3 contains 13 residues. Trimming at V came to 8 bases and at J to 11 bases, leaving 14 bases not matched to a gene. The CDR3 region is CASVLAPHGGQYF. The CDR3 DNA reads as TGTGCCAGCGTACTAGCGCCCCACGGCGGGCAGTACTTC.

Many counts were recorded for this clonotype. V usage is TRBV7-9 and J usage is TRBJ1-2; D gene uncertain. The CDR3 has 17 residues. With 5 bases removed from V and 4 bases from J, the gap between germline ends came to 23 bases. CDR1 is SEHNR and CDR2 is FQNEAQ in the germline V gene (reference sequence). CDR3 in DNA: TGTGCCAGCAGCAGATTAGAATACCATGGAAAGACCTATGGCTACACCTTC. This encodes CASSRLEYHGKTYGYTF.

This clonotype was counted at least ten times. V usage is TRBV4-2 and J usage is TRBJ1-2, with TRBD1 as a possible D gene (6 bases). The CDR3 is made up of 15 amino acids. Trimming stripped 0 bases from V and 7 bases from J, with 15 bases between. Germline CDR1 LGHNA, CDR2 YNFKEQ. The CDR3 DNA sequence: TGTGCCAGCAGCCAAGATAGGGGGACAAGGGGTGGCTACACCTTC. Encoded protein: CASSQDRGTRGGYTF.

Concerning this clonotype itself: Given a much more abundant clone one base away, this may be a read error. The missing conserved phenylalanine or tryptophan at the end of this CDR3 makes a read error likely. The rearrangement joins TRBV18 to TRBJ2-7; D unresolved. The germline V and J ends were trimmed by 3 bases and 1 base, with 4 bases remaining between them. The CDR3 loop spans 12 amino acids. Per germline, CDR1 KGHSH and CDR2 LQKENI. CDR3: CASSPSSYEQYL. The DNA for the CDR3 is TGTGCCAGCTCACCGTCTTCCTACGAGCAGTACCTC.

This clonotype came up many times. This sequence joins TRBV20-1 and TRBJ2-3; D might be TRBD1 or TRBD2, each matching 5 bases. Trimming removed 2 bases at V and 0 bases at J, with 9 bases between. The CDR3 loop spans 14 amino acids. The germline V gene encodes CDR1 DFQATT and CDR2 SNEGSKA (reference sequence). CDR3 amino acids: CSARHGTSTDTQYF. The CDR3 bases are TGCAGTGCTAGACACGGGACCAGCACAGATACGCAGTATTTT.

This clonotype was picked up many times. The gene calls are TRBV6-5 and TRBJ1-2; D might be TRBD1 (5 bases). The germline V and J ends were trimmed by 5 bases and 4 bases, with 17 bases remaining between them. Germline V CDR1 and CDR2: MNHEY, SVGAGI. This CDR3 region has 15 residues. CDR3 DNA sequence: TGTGCCAGCAGTGTTCAGGTGTCGGGGGGCTATGGCTACACCTTC. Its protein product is CASSVQVSGGYGYTF.

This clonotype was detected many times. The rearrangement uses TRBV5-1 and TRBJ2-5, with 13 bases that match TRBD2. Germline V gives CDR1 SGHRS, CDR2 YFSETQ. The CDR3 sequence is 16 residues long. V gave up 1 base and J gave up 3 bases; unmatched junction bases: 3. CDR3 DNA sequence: TGCGCCAGCAGCTTGCTGGGACTAGCGGGAAAAGAGACCCAGTACTTC. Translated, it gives CASSLLGLAGKETQYF.

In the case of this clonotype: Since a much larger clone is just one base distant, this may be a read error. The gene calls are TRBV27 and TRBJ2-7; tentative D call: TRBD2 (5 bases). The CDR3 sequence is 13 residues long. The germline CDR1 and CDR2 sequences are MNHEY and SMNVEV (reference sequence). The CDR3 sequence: CASRPALRGELYF. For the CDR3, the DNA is TGTGCCAGCCGGCCAGCTCTCCGGGGAGAGCTGTACTTC.

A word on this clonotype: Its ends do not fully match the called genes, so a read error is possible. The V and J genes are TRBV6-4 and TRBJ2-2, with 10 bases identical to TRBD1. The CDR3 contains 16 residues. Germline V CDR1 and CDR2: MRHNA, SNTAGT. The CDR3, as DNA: TGTGCCAGCGGTGACTCGGGACAGGGGTACACCGGGGAGCTGTTCTTT. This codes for CASGDSGQGYTGELFF.

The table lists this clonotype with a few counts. CDR3 loop: CSVRTSGGFNEQFF. Here the CDR3 DNA reads TGCAGCGTTAGGACTAGCGGGGGTTTCAATGAGCAGTTCTTC. The V and J genes are TRBV29-1 and TRBJ2-1; 13 bases align to TRBD2. CDR1 is SQVTM and CDR2 is ANQGSEA in the germline V gene. The CDR3 runs to 14 residues. V trimming: 5 bases; J trimming: 6 bases; junction bases outside the gene matches: 4.

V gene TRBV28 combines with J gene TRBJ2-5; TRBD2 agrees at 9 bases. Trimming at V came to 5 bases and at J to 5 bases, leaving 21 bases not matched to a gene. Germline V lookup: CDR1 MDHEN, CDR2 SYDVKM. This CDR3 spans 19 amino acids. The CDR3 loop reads CASSLISGSNLGMWETQYF. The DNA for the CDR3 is TGTGCCAGCAGTCTGATTAGCGGGAGTAATTTGGGAATGTGGGAGACCCAGTACTTC.

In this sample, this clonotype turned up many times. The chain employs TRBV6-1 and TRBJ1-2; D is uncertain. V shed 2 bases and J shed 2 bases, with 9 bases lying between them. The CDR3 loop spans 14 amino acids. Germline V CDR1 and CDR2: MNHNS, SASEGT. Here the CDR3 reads CASSEIDENYGYTF. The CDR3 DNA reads TGTGCCAGCAGTGAAATCGACGAGAACTATGGCTACACCTTC.

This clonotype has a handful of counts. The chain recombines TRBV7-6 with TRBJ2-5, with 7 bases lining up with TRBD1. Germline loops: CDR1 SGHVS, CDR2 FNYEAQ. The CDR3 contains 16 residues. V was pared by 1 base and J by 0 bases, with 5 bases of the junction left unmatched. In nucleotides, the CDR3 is TGTGCCAGCAGCTTAGATGAGGGACAGTACCAAGAGACCCAGTACTTC. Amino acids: CASSLDEGQYQETQYF.

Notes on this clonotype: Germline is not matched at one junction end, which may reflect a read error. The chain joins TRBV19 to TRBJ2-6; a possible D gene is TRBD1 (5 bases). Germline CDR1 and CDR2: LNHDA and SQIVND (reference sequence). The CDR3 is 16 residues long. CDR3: CASSRAGSSGANVPTF. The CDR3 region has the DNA TGTGCCAGTAGTAGGGCAGGCAGCTCTGGGGCCAACGTCCCGACTTTC.

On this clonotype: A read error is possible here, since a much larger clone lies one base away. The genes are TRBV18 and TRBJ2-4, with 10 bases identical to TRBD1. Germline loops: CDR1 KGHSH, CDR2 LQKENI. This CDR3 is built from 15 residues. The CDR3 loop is CASSPGTGVVNEQLF. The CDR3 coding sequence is TGTGCCAGCTCACCCGGGACAGGGGTTGTCAATGAGCAGCTCTTC.

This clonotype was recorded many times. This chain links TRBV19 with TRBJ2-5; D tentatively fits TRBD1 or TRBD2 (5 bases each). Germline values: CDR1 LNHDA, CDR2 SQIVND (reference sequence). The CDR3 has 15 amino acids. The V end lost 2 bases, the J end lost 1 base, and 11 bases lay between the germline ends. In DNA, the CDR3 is TGTGCCAGTAGTATACGGGACGGGTCCCAAGAGACCCAGTACTTC. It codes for CASSIRDGSQETQYF.

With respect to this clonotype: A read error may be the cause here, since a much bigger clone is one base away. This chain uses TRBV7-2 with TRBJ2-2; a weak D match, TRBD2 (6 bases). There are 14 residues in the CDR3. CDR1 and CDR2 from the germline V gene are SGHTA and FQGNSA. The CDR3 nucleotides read TGTGCCAGCGGCTTGCGGGGTGGGACCGGGGAGCTGTTTTTT. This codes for CASGLRGGTGELFF.

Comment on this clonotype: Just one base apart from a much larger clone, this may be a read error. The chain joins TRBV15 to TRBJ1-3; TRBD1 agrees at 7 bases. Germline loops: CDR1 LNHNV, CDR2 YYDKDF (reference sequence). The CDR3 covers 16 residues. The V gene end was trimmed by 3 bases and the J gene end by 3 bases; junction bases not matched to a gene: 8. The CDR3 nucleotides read TGTGCCACCAGCAGCGGGGCAGGGGGGTATGGAAACACCATATATTTT. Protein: CATSSGAGGYGNTIYF.

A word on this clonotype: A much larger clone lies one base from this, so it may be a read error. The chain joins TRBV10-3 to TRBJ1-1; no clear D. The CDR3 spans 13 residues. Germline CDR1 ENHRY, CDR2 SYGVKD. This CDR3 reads CAISDILNTGAFF. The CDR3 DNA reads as TGTGCCATCAGTGATATACTGAACACTGGAGCTTTCTTT.

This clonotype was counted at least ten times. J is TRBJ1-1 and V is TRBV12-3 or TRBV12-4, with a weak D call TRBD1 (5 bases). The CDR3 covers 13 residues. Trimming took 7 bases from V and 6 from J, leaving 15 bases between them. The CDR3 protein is CASITQGDPEAFF. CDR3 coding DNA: TGTGCCAGCATTACTCAGGGAGACCCTGAAGCTTTCTTT.

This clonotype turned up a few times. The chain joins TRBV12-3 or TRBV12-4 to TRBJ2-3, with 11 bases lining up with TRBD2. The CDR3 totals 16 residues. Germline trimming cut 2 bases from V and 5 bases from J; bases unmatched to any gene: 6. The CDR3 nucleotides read TGTGCCAGCAGTTTACGTGGGCTAGCGGGAGGAGATACGCAGTATTTT. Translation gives CASSLRGLAGGDTQYF.

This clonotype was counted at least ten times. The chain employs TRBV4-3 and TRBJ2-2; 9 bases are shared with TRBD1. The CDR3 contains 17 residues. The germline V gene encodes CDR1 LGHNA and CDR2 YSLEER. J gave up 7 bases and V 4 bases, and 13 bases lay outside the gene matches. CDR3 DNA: TGCGCCAGCAGCCGAGGGACAGGGAGTTCGGAGCACGGGGAGCTGTTTTTT. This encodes CASSRGTGSSEHGELFF.

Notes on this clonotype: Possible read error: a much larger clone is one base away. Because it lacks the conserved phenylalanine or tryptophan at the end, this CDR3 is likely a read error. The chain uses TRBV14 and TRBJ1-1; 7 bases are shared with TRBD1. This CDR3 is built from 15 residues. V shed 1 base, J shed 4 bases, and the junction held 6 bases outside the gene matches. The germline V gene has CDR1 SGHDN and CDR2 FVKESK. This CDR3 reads CASSQAPQGGTEAFS. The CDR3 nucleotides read TGTGCCAGCAGCCAAGCTCCGCAGGGGGGCACTGAAGCTTTCTCT.

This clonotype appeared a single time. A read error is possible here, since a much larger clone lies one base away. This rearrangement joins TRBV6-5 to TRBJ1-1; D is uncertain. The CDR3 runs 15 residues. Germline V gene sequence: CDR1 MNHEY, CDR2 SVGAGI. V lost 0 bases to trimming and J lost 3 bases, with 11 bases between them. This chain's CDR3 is CASSYSRGLDTEAFF. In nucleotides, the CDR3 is TGTGCCAGCAGTTACTCGCGCGGCTTGGACACTGAAGCTTTCTTT.

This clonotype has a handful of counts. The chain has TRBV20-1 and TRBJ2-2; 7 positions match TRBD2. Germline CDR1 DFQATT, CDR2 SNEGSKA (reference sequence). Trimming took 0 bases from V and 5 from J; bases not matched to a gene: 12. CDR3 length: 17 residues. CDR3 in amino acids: CSARDRAGVARTGELFF. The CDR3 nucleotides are TGCAGTGCTAGAGATAGGGCGGGGGTGGCGAGGACCGGGGAGCTGTTTTTT.

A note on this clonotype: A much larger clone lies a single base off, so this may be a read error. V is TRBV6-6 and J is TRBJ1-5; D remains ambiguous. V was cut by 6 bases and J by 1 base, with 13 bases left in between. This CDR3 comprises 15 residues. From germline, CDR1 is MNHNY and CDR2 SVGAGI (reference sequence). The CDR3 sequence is CASRREGLSNQPQHF. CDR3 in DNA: TGTGCCAGCAGAAGGGAGGGATTGAGCAATCAGCCCCAGCATTTT.